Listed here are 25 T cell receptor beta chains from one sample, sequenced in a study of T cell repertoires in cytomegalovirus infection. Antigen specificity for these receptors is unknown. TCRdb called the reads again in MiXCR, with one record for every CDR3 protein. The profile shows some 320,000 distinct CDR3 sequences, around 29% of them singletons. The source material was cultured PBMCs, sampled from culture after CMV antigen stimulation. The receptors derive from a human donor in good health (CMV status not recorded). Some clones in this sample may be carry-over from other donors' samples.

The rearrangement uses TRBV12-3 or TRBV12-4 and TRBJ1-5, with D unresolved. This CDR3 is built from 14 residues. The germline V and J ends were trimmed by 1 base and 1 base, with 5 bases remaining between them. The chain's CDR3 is CASSLDISNQPQHF. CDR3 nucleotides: TGTGCCAGCAGTTTAGACATAAGCAATCAGCCCCAGCATTTT.

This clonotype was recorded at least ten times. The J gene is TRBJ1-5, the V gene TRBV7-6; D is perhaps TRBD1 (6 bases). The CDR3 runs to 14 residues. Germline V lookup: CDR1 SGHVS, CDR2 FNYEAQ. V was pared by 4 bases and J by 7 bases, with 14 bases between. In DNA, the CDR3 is TGTGCCAGCAGCTCCAGTGGGGGCAGGCAGCCCCAGCATTTT. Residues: CASSSSGGRQPQHF.

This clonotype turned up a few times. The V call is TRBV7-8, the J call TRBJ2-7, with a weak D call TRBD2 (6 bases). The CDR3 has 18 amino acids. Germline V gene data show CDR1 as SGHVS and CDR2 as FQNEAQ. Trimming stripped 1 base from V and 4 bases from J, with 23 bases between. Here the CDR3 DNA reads TGTGCCAGCAGCTTAGATAGGGGACGGGAGTTAGGTGTTTACGAGCAGTACTTC. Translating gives CASSLDRGRELGVYEQYF. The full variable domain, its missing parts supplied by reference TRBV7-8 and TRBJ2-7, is GAGVSQSPRYKVAKRGQDVALRCDPISGHVSLFWYQQALGQGPEFLTYFQNEAQLDKSGLPSDRFFAERPEGSVSTLKIQRTQQEDSAVYLCASSLDRGRELGVYEQYFGPGTRLTVT.

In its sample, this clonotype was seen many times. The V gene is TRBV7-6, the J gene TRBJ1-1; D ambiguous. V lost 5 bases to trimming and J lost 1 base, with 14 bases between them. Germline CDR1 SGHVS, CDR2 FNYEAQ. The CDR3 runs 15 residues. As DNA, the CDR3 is TGTGCCAGCAGCATAGACACCTACCCGAACACTGAAGCTTTCTTT. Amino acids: CASSIDTYPNTEAFF.

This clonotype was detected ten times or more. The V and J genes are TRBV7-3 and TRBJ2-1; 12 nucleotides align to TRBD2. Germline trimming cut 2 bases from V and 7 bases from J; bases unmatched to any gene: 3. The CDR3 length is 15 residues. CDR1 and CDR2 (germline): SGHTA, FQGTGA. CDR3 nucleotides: TGTGCCAGCAGCTTATCGACTAGCGGGAGTAATGAGCAGTTCTTC. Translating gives CASSLSTSGSNEQFF.

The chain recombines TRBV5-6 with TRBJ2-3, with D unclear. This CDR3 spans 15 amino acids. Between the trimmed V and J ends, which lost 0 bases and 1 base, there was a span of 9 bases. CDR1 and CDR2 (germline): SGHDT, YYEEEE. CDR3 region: CASSLVGRRTDTQYF. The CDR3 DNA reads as TGTGCCAGCAGCTTGGTCGGGCGTCGCACAGATACGCAGTATTTT.

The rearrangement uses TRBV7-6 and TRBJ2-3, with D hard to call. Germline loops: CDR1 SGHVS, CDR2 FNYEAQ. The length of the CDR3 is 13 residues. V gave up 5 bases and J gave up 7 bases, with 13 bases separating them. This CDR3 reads CASSPSPSNTQYF. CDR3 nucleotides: TGTGCCAGCAGCCCCTCCCCCTCAAATACGCAGTATTTT.

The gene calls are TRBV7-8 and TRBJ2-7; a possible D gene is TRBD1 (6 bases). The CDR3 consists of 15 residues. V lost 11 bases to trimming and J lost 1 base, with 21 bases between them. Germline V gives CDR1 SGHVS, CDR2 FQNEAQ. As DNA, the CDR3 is TGTGCCCCCAGGGGTATTCAGTGGCTTTCCTACGAGCAGTACTTC. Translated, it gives CAPRGIQWLSYEQYF. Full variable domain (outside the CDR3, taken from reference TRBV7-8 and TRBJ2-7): GAGVSQSPRYKVAKRGQDVALRCDPISGHVSLFWYQQALGQGPEFLTYFQNEAQLDKSGLPSDRFFAERPEGSVSTLKIQRTQQEDSAVYLCAPRGIQWLSYEQYFGPGTRLTVT.

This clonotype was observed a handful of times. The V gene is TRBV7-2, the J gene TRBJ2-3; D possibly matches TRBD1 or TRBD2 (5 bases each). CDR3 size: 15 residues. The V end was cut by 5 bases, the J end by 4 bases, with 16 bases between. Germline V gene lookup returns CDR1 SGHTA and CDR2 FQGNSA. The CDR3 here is CASSVGYMGADTQYF. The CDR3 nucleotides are TGTGCCAGCAGCGTAGGCTACATGGGGGCAGATACGCAGTATTTT. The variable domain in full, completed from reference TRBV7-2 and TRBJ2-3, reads GAGVSQSPSNKVTEKGKDVELRCDPISGHTALYWYRQSLGQGLEFLIYFQGNSAPDKSGLPSDRFSAERTGGSVSTLTIQRTQQEDSAVYLCASSVGYMGADTQYFGPGTRLTVL.

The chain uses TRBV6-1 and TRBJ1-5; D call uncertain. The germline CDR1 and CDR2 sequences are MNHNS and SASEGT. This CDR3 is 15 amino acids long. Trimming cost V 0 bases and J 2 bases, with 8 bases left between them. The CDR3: CASSEARERNQPQHF. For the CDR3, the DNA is TGTGCCAGCAGTGAAGCACGGGAGCGCAATCAGCCCCAGCATTTT.

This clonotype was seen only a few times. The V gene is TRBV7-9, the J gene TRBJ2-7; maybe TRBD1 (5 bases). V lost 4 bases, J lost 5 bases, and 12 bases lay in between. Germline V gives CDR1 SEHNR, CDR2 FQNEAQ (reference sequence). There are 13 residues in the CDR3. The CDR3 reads CASSWAGQHEQYF. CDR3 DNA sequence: TGTGCCAGCAGCTGGGCAGGGCAACACGAGCAGTACTTC.

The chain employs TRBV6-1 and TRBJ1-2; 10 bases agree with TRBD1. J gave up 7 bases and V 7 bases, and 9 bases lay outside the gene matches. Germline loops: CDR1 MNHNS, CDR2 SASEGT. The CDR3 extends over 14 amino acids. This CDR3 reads CASINRDRGAGYTF. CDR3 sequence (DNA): TGTGCCAGCATCAACCGGGACAGGGGTGCTGGCTACACCTTC.

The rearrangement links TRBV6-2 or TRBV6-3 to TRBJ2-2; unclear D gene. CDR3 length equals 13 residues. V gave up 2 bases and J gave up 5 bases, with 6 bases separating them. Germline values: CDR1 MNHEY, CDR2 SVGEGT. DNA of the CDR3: TGTGCCAGCAGTTACATCAGGACCGGGGAGCTGTTTTTT. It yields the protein CASSYIRTGELFF.

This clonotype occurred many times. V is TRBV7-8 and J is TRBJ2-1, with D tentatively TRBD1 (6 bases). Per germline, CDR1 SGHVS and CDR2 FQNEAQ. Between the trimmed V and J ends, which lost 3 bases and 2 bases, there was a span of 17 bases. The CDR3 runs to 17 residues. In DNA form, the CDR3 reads TGTGCCAGCAGCTTGTTACGGGGCAGGGACACCTACAATGAGCAGTTCTTC. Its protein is CASSLLRGRDTYNEQFF.

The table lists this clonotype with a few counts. The CDR3 coding sequence is TGTGCCAGCAGTTTCGCGACAGGAATCTATGGCTACACCTTC. It yields the protein CASSFATGIYGYTF. The genes are TRBV27 and TRBJ1-2; the D gene is possibly TRBD1 (6 bases). This CDR3 has 14 amino acids. V lost 3 bases, J lost 4 bases, and 12 bases lay in between. Per the germline V gene, CDR1 is MNHEY and CDR2 is SMNVEV (reference sequence).

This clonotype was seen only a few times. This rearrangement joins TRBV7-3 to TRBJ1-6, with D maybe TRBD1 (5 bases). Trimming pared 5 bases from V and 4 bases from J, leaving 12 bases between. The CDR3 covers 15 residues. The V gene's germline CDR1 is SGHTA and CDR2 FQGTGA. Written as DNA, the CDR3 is TGTGCCAGCAGCCGGGGACGTACTTATAATTCACCCCTCCACTTT. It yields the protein CASSRGRTYNSPLHF.

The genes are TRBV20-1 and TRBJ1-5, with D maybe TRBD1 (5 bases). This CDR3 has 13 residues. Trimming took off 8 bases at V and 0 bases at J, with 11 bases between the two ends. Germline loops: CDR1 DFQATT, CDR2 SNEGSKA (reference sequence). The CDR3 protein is CSSGGGSNQPQHF. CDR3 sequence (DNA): TGCAGTTCCGGGGGGGGTAGCAATCAGCCCCAGCATTTT.

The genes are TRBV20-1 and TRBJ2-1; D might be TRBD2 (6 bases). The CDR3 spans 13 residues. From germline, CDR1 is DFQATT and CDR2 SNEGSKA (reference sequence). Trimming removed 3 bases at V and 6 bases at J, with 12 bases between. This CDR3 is CSARGTHRNEQFF. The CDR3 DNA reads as TGCAGTGCTAGGGGGACTCACCGCAATGAGCAGTTCTTC.

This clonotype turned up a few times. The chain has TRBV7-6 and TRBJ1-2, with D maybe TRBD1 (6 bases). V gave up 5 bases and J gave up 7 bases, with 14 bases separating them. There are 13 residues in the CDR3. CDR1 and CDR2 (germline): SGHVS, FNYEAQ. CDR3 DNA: TGTGCCAGCAGCCGAACAGGGATCGGTGGCTACACCTTC. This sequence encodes CASSRTGIGGYTF. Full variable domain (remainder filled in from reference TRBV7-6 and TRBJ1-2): GAGVSQSPRYKVTKRGQDVALRCDPISGHVSLYWYRQALGQGPEFLTYFNYEAQQDKSGLPNDRFSAERPEGSISTLTIQRTEQRDSAMYRCASSRTGIGGYTFGSGTRLTVV.

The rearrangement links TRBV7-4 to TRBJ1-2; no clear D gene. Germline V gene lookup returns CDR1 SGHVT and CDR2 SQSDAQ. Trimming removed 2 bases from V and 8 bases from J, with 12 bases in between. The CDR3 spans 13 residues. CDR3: CASSLPRLEGYTF. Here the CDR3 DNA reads TGTGCCAGCAGCTTACCCCGACTTGAGGGCTACACCTTC.

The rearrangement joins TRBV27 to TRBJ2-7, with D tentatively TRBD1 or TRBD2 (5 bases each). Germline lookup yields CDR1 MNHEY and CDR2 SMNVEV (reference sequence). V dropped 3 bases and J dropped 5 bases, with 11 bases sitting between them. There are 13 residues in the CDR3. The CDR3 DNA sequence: TGTGCCAGCAGTTTTGGGACCGTGGACGAGCAGTACTTC. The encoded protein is CASSFGTVDEQYF.

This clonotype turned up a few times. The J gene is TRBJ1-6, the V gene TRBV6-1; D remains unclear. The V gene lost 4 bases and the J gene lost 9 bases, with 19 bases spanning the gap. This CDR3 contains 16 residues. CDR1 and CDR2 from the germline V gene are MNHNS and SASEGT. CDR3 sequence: CASSVVRLWFGSPLHF. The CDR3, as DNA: TGTGCCAGCAGTGTGGTCCGACTATGGTTCGGTTCACCCCTCCACTTT.

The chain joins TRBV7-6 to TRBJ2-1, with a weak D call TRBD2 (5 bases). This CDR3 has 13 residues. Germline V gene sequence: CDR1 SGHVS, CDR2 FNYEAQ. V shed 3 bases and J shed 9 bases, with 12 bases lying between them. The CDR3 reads CASSFKRTGEQFF. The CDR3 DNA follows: TGTGCCAGCAGCTTCAAGCGGACGGGTGAGCAGTTCTTC.

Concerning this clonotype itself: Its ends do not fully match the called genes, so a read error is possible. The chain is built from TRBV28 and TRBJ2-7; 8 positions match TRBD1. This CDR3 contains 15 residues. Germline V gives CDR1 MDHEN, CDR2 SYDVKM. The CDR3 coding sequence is TGTGCCAGCAACCAGGGACAGGCGGTTCCCTACGAACAGTACTTC. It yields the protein CASNQGQAVPYEQYF.

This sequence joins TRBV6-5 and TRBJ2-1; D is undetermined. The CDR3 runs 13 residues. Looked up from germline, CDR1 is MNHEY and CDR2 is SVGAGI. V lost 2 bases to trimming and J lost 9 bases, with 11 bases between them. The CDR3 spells CASSYLMVGEQFF. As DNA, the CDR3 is TGTGCCAGCAGTTACCTGATGGTCGGTGAGCAGTTCTTC.